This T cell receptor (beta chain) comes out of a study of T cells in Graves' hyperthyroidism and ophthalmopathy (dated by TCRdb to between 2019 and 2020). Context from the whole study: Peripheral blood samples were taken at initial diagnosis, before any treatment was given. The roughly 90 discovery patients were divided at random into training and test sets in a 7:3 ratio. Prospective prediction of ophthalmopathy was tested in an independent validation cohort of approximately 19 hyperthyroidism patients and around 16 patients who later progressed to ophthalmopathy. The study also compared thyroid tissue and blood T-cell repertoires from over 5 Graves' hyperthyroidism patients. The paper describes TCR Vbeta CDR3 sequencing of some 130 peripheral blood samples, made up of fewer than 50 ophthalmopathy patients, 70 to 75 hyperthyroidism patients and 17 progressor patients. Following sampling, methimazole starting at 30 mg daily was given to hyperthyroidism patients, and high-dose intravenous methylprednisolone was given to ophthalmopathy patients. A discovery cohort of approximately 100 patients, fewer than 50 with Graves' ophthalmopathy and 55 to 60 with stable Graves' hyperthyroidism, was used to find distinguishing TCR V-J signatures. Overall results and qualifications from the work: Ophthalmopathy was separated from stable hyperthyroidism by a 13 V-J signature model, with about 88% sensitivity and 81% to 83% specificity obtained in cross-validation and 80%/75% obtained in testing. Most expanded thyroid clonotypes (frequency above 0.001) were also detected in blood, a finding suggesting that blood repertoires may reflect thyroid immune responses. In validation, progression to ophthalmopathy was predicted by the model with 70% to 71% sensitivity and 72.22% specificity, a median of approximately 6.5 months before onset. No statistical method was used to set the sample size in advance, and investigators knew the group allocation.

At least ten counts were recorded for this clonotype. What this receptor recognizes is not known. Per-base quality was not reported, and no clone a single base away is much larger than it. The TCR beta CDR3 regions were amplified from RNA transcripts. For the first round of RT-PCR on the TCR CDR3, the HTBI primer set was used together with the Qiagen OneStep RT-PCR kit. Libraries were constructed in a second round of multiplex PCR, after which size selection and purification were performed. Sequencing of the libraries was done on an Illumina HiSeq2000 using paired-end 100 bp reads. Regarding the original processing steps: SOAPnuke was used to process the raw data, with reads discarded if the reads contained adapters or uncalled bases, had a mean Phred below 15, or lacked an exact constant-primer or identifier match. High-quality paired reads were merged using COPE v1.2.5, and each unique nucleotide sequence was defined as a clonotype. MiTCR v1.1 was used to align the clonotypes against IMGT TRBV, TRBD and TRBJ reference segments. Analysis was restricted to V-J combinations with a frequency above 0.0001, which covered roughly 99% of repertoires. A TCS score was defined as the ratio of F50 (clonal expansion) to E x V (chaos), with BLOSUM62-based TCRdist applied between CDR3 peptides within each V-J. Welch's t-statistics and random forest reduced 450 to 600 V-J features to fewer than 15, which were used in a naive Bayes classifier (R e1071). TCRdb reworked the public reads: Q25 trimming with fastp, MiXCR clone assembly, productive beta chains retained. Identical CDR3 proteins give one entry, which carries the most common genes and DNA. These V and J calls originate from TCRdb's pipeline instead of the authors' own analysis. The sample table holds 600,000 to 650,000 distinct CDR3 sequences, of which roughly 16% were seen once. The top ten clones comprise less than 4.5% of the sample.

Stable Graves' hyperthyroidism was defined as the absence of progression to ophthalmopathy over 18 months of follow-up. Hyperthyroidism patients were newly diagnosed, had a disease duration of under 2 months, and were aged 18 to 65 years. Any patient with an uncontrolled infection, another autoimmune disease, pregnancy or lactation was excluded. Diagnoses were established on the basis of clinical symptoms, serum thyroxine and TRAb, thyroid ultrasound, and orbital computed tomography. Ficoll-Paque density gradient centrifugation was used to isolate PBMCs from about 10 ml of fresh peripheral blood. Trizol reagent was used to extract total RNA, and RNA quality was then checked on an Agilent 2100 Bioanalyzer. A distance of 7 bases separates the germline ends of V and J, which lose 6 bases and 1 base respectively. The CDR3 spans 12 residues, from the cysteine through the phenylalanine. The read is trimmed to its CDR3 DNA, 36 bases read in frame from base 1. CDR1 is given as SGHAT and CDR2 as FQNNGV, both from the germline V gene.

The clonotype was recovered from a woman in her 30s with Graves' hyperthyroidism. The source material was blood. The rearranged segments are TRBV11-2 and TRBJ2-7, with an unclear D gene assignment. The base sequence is TGTGCCAGCAGGGGTATTTCCTACGAGCAGTACTTC. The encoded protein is CASRGISYEQYF.